The next 2 T cell receptor beta chains were all read from a single sample in a study of pediatric ulcerative colitis. Libraries were prepared by immunoSEQ multiplex PCR; TCRdb keeps only in-frame clonotypes and omits some of them. This table holds around 36,000 clones, 80% to 85% found once. One to two pinch biopsies were taken from the rectum during colonoscopy. Material: gut tissue. Receptors originate from a boy aged 5-17 years with mild ulcerative colitis.

The chain couples TRBV18 to TRBJ1-3; the D is unclear. The germline V gene has CDR1 KGHSH and CDR2 LQKENI. CDR3 length: 18 residues. V was pared by 3 bases and J by 0 bases, with 18 bases between. The DNA of the CDR3 is TGTGCCAGCTCACCCCTGGGGAGCACGACGGCCTCTGGAAACACCATATATTTT. Residues: CASSPLGSTTASGNTIYF. The whole variable domain, filled in from reference TRBV18 and TRBJ1-3, reads NAGVMQNPRHLVRRRGQEARLRCSPMKGHSHVYWYRQLPEEGLKFMVYLQKENIIDESGMPKERFSAEFPKEGPSILRIQQVVRGDSAAYFCASSPLGSTTASGNTIYFGEGSWLTVV.

The sample holds a few counts of this clone. The genes are TRBV5-1 and TRBJ2-7; TRBD1 aligns across 11 bases. The CDR3 is made up of 15 amino acids. Trimming cost V 0 bases and J 3 bases; bases outside gene matches: 2. CDR1 is SGHRS, CDR2 YFSETQ, per germline. The CDR3 sequence: CASSLDGTGGYEQYF. The CDR3 DNA is TGCGCCAGCAGCTTGGACGGGACAGGGGGCTACGAGCAGTACTTC.